This TCR beta chain was identified during a study of cytomegalovirus exposure and HLA in healthy donors. The study's findings and limits: Listed as cytomegalovirus-associated were 150 or so TCR beta chains.

Sequencing used immunoSEQ multiplex PCR; TCRdb keeps in-frame clones, though not all of them. The sample holds a few hundred thousand clones, 70% to 90% seen once. This clone was counted a few times. Its antigen remains unidentified. V lost 5 bases and J 1 base, leaving 12 bases between the germline ends. The V gene's germline CDR1 is LNHDA and CDR2 SQIVND (reference sequence). The CDR3 contains 15 residues. The material sequenced was PBMCs. The source is a man aged 25-45 years in good health and CMV-seronegative. The V call is TRBV19, the J call TRBJ1-5; D gene uncertain. The CDR3 loop is CASSDLLGSNQPQHF. The CDR3 bases are TGTGCCAGTAGTGATCTACTAGGCAGCAATCAGCCCCAGCATTTT.